This TCR beta chain derives from a study of early T cells in non-severe SARS-CoV-2 infection. About the study: Chains from this unsorted whole-blood bulk RNA could not be paired.

Germline V gene lookup returns CDR1 SGHTA and CDR2 FQGNSA. Trimming cost V 4 bases and J 6 bases, with 22 bases left between them. The CDR3 covers 16 residues. This clonotype occurred a few times. Attachment of unique molecular identifiers was made to individual cDNA molecules. TCRdb reanalysed the 5' RACE reads using MiXCR and keeps one entry per CDR3 protein. In the table there are tens of thousands of distinct CDR3 sequences, approximately 14% of which are singletons. Sequenced sample: whole blood. The chain carries TRBV7-2 and TRBJ2-7, with D hard to call. The TCR sequence derives from an adult who was a healthcare worker with PCR-confirmed SARS-CoV-2 infection or an uninfected control (not recorded which). CDR3 amino acids: CASSSEPGPKSPEQYF. In DNA form, the CDR3 reads TGTGCCAGCAGCTCGGAACCGGGTCCTAAGAGTCCCGAGCAGTACTTC.